The clone carrying this TCR beta chain was picked up a small number of times. The target antigen is unknown. Deletions cut 8 bases from V and 5 bases from J, with 12 bases between. Germline V gene data show CDR1 as SQVTM and CDR2 as ANQGSEA. The CDR3 runs to 11 residues. In making diagnoses, clinical symptoms, serum thyroxine and TRAb, thyroid ultrasound and orbital computed tomography were all used. This record comes from a study of T cells in Graves' hyperthyroidism and ophthalmopathy. Study outcomes and limitations: Before onset, by a median of around 6.4 months, the model predicted ophthalmopathy. Blood shared most expanded thyroid clonotypes above 0.001.

RNA transcripts were the template for amplifying TCR beta CDR3 regions. First-round RT-PCR of the TCR CDR3 relied on the HTBI primer set. From the multiplex PCR reads, TCRdb called clonotypes with MiXCR, one entry per CDR3 protein. The sample contains about half a million distinct CDR3 sequences, approximately 23% of which appear only once. The source is a woman in her 70s with Graves' ophthalmopathy. Sequenced material: blood. The V call is TRBV29-1, the J call TRBJ2-5, with D uncertain. As DNA, the CDR3 is TGCAGCCTTGGGGTGCCGGAGACCCAGTACTTC. As protein: CSLGVPETQYF.